These T cell receptor beta chains were read from a single sample in a study of blood T cell repertoires in COVID-19. Assay: immunoSEQ multiplex PCR; the TCRdb copy retains only in-frame clones and omits some. The sample lists around 39,000 clones, just over 85% occurring once. Input material: peripheral blood. These receptors originate from a man between 60 and 75 years old with active COVID-19. The CDR3 runs from the conserved cysteine through the conserved F or W. The D gene is left open where the match is weak. Only part of the rows carry a size: once, few, many, or a class if the clone is expanded.

D gene	V gene	J gene	clone size	CDR3 protein	CDR3 DNA
TRBD2	TRBV29-1	TRBJ2-3	.	CSVVYVGGSTDTQYF	TGCAGCGTTGTCTATGTGGGAGGGAGCACAGATACGCAGTATTTT
TRBD1	TRBV7-9	TRBJ1-1	.	CASSPSDRGRKAFF	TGTGCCAGCAGCCCCTCCGACAGGGGGCGCAAAGCTTTCTTT
.	TRBV27	TRBJ1-2	medium-sized	CASSPLQGAYGYTF	TGTGCCAGCAGTCCACTCCAGGGTGCCTATGGCTACACCTTC
.	TRBV14	TRBJ1-5	.	CASSQTGNQPQHF	TGTGCCAGCAGCCAAACAGGAAACCAGCCCCAGCATTTT
TRBD2	TRBV4-1	TRBJ2-1	.	CASSQESREEEQFF	TGCGCCAGCAGCCAAGAGTCTCGGGAGGAAGAGCAGTTCTTC
TRBD1	TRBV5-1	TRBJ2-7	.	CASSLRGGQGSYEQYF	TGCGCCAGCAGCTTGAGAGGTGGACAGGGTTCCTACGAGCAGTACTTC
TRBD1	TRBV7-8	TRBJ1-5	.	CASSPGTDTKETQHF	TGTGCCAGCAGCCCCGGGACAGACACTAAGGAAACCCAGCATTTT
TRBD2	TRBV9	TRBJ2-1	.	CASSVPRLAGNNEQFF	TGTGCCAGCAGCGTACCCCGACTAGCGGGAAATAATGAGCAGTTCTTC
.	TRBV24-1	TRBJ2-5	.	CATSASPQGAQYF	TGTGCCACCAGTGCTTCCCCGCAGGGTGCCCAGTACTTC
TRBD2	TRBV7-8	TRBJ2-7	.	CASSRGLAGPYEQYF	TGTGCCAGCAGCCGAGGACTAGCGGGCCCCTACGAGCAGTACTTC
.	TRBV18	TRBJ2-7	once	CASSPEAGPSYEQYF	TGTGCCAGCTCACCGGAAGCGGGCCCAAGCTACGAGCAGTACTTC
.	TRBV20-1	TRBJ2-7	.	CSAPSEYEQYF	TGCAGTGCCCCATCCGAGTACGAGCAGTACTTC
TRBD2	TRBV27	TRBJ2-7	.	CASSFGAGGGDEQYF	TGTGCCAGCAGTTTTGGGGCGGGAGGTGGTGACGAGCAGTACTTC
.	TRBV9	TRBJ1-5	.	CASSPQGYQPQHF	TGTGCCAGCAGCCCCCAGGGGTATCAGCCCCAGCATTTT
.	TRBV12-3/TRBV12-4	TRBJ2-1	.	CASSLLNEQFF	TGTGCCAGCAGCCTCCTCAATGAGCAGTTCTTC
.	TRBV18	TRBJ2-3	.	CASQRGDSGSTDTQYF	TGTGCCAGCCAACGGGGCGATAGCGGCAGCACAGATACGCAGTATTTT
TRBD2	TRBV18	TRBJ2-2	.	CASSPQGLAGAPGELFF	TGTGCCAGCTCACCGCAGGGACTAGCGGGAGCGCCCGGGGAGCTGTTTTTT
TRBD1	TRBV2	TRBJ2-3	.	CASSADRGGTQYF	TGTGCCAGCAGTGCCGACAGGGGAGGTACGCAGTATTTT
.	TRBV5-4	TRBJ1-1	.	CASSSPGTNTEAFF	TGTGCCAGCAGCAGCCCAGGTACGAACACTGAAGCTTTCTTT
.	TRBV6-1	TRBJ1-6	few	CASSEIGVRVNSPLHF	TGTGCCAGCAGTGAGATAGGGGTGAGAGTTAATTCACCCCTCCACTTT
TRBD1	TRBV7-9	TRBJ2-7	.	CASSGRDRAYEQYF	TGTGCCAGCAGCGGCCGGGACAGGGCTTACGAGCAGTACTTC
TRBD1	TRBV29-1	TRBJ2-7	.	CSGVQGLQYF	TGCAGCGGGGTACAGGGGCTCCAGTACTTC
.	TRBV7-8	TRBJ2-7	.	CASSLIGLPNEGEQYF	TGTGCCAGCAGCTTGATAGGACTTCCGAATGAGGGCGAGCAGTACTTC
.	TRBV19	TRBJ2-3	.	CASMEGDTQYF	TGTGCCAGTATGGAGGGGGATACGCAGTATTTT
TRBD2	TRBV6-1	TRBJ2-5	.	CASSEAMGGETQYF	TGTGCCAGCAGTGAAGCGATGGGGGGGGAGACCCAGTACTTC
TRBD2	TRBV11-3	TRBJ2-3	.	CASSQAGVETDTQYF	TGTGCCAGCAGCCAAGCGGGAGTTGAAACAGATACGCAGTATTTT
TRBD1	TRBV2	TRBJ2-5	.	CASSRFGQGVQETQYF	TGTGCCAGCAGCCGATTCGGACAGGGGGTTCAAGAGACCCAGTACTTC
.	TRBV13	TRBJ2-1	.	CASSRQINEQFF	TGTGCCAGCAGCCGACAGATTAATGAGCAGTTCTTC
TRBD1	TRBV19	TRBJ1-1	.	CASTLGQANTEAFF	TGTGCCAGTACCTTGGGACAGGCGAACACTGAAGCTTTCTTT
TRBD1	TRBV5-6	TRBJ2-1	.	CASMMPGGGYEQFF	TGTGCCAGCATGATGCCAGGGGGCGGCTATGAGCAGTTCTTC
TRBD2	TRBV15	TRBJ2-4	.	CATSRDASGWGKNIQYF	TGTGCCACCAGCAGAGATGCTAGCGGGTGGGGCAAAAACATTCAGTACTTC
TRBD1	TRBV24-1	TRBJ1-1	.	CAADRGNTEAFF	TGTGCCGCCGACAGGGGAAACACTGAAGCTTTCTTT
.	TRBV5-1	TRBJ1-3	.	CASSLKLRNLSGNTIYF	TGCGCCAGCAGCTTGAAGCTCAGGAATCTCTCTGGAAACACCATATATTTT
TRBD1	TRBV5-5	TRBJ2-3	.	CASSLGRGFSTDTQYF	TGTGCCAGCAGCTTAGGCAGGGGGTTTAGTACAGATACGCAGTATTTT
TRBD1	TRBV7-9	TRBJ1-4	once	CASSLAQGASEKLFF	TGTGCCAGCAGCTTAGCGCAGGGGGCCTCGGAAAAACTGTTTTTT
TRBD1	TRBV10-3	TRBJ2-7	.	CAISEPGQGISYEQYF	TGTGCCATCAGTGAGCCGGGACAGGGAATATCCTACGAGCAGTACTTC